One and the same sample provided the 27 T cell receptor beta chains below, sequenced in a study of control samples from healthy donors and cancer patients. TCRdb keeps only in-frame clones here, not all; method: immunoSEQ multiplex PCR. The sample shows approximately 190,000 clones, roughly nine tenths of them seen only once. Material for sequencing was blood. The receptors were gathered from a young man in good health.

This chain joins TRBV9 and TRBJ1-3; no reliable D call. The CDR3 is made up of 15 amino acids. V was trimmed by 5 bases and J by 0 bases, leaving 12 bases between them. Germline V CDR1 and CDR2: SGDLS, YYNGEE. As DNA, the CDR3 is TGTGCCAGCAGTACGGACGGGAGCTCTGGAAACACCATATATTTT. Translated, it gives CASSTDGSSGNTIYF. Complete variable domain (other parts from reference TRBV9 and TRBJ1-3): DSGVTQTPKHLITATGQRVTLRCSPRSGDLSVYWYQQSLDQGLQFLIQYYNGEERAKGNILERFSAQQFPDLHSELNLSSLELGDSALYFCASSTDGSSGNTIYFGEGSWLTVV.

The chain has TRBV11-2 and TRBJ1-2; no clear D gene. This CDR3 has 14 amino acids. The germline V gene encodes CDR1 SGHAT and CDR2 FQNNGV. The germline V and J ends were trimmed by 0 bases and 5 bases, with 10 bases remaining between them. This chain's CDR3 is CASSLDRNSYGYTF. DNA for the CDR3: TGTGCCAGCAGCTTAGATCGGAACTCATATGGCTACACCTTC.

V is TRBV3-1 (or the pseudogene TRBV3-2) and J is TRBJ1-4, with 11 bases that match TRBD1. V was pared by 5 bases and J by 8 bases, with 13 bases of the junction left unmatched. The CDR3 consists of 17 residues. The germline V gene has CDR1 LGHDT and CDR2 YNNKEL (reference sequence). CDR3 sequence: CASSYLRDRGSREKLFF. DNA for the CDR3: TGTGCCAGCAGCTACCTCCGGGACAGGGGGTCGCGGGAAAAACTGTTTTTT.

This chain uses TRBV15 with TRBJ2-3; D gene unclear. CDR1 LNHNV and CDR2 YYDKDF come from the germline V gene (reference sequence). Deletions cut 3 bases from V and 6 bases from J, with 19 bases between. The CDR3 loop spans 16 amino acids. The CDR3 loop reads CATSRQERRLGDTQYF. Written as DNA, the CDR3 is TGTGCCACCAGCAGGCAGGAAAGAAGATTAGGGGATACGCAGTATTTT.

The V and J genes are TRBV13 and TRBJ1-6; no firm D call. Germline CDR1 and CDR2: PRHDT and FYEKMQ (reference sequence). The V and J ends lost 2 bases and 8 bases respectively, with 16 bases between them. The CDR3 is 16 residues long. The CDR3, as DNA: TGTGCCAGCAGCTTATTTCTCGAGGGCGCGCATTCACCCCTCCACTTT. Protein sequence: CASSLFLEGAHSPLHF.

V usage is TRBV5-5 and J usage is TRBJ1-6, with a possible D match to TRBD1 (6 bases). Germline CDR1 reads SGHKS; CDR2 reads YYEKEE (reference sequence). This CDR3 has 15 amino acids. Between the trimmed V and J ends, which lost 4 bases and 3 bases, there was a span of 11 bases. The CDR3 DNA reads TGTGCCAGCAGCCGGTCAGGGGACTATAATTCACCCCTCCACTTT. Translated, it gives CASSRSGDYNSPLHF. Using reference TRBV5-5 and TRBJ1-6 for the parts outside the CDR3, the full variable domain is DAGVTQSPTHLIKTRGQQVTLRCSPISGHKSVSWYQQVLGQGPQFIFQYYEKEERGRGNFPDRFSARQFPNYSSELNVNALLLGDSALYLCASSRSGDYNSPLHFGNGTRLTVT.

The V gene is TRBV18, the J gene TRBJ1-1; 8 positions match TRBD1. The CDR3 length is 15 residues. Germline assignment: CDR1 KGHSH and CDR2 LQKENI. J gave up 3 bases and V 2 bases, and 5 bases lay outside the gene matches. As DNA, the CDR3 is TGTGCCAGCTCACCAGCCCAGGGGGCTTACACTGAAGCTTTCTTT. It is translated as CASSPAQGAYTEAFF.

The J gene is TRBJ1-5, the V gene TRBV29-1; 8 positions match TRBD1. Germline values: CDR1 SQVTM, CDR2 ANQGSEA. V lost 4 bases and J lost 1; bases outside the gene matches: 9. The length of the CDR3 is 16 residues. The CDR3: CSVGTGRVGSNQPQHF. In nucleotides, the CDR3 is TGCAGCGTTGGGACAGGGAGGGTTGGCAGCAATCAGCCCCAGCATTTT.

The gene calls are TRBV25-1 and TRBJ2-3; D may match TRBD1 or TRBD2 (5 bases each). Germline CDR1 is MGHDK and CDR2 is SYGVNS. Between the trimmed V and J ends, which lost 3 bases and 2 bases, there was a span of 21 bases. CDR3 length: 18 amino acids. The CDR3 spells CASSDRRGVGPSTDTQYF. The CDR3 region has the DNA TGTGCCAGCAGTGATAGAAGGGGAGTGGGCCCTTCCACAGATACGCAGTATTTT.

The chain joins TRBV6-5 to TRBJ1-5; 10 bases line up with TRBD1. V trimming: 7 bases; J trimming: 6 bases; junction bases outside the gene matches: 9. Germline assignment: CDR1 MNHEY and CDR2 SVGAGI. This CDR3 spans 15 amino acids. CDR3 residues: CASIQTGGSVQPQHF. As DNA, the CDR3 is TGTGCCAGCATTCAGACAGGGGGCTCTGTTCAGCCCCAGCATTTT.

The gene calls are TRBV6-5 and TRBJ1-6; D is uncertain. V was shortened by 0 bases and J by 7 bases, with 13 bases between the two germline ends. The CDR3 totals 16 residues. Germline loops: CDR1 MNHEY, CDR2 SVGAGI. The CDR3 nucleotides read TGTGCCAGCAGTTACTCTTTTGGGTCAAACAATTCACCCCTCCACTTT. This gives the protein CASSYSFGSNNSPLHF.

The CDR3 sequence is CASRPRTGGGQPQHF. For the CDR3, the DNA is TGTGCCAGCAGACCACGGACAGGGGGCGGTCAGCCCCAGCATTTT. This chain joins TRBV2 and TRBJ1-5; 11 bases agree with TRBD1. The germline gives CDR1 SNHLY, CDR2 FYNNEI. J gave up 6 bases and V 6 bases, and 7 bases lay outside the gene matches. The CDR3 consists of 15 residues.

The gene calls are TRBV5-1 and TRBJ2-4, with 10 nucleotides matching TRBD2. V lost 3 bases to trimming and J lost 0 bases; unmatched junction nucleotides: 12. The CDR3 has 19 amino acids. CDR1 and CDR2 (germline): SGHRS, YFSETQ. The CDR3 loop reads CASSSYASGGAGAKNIQYF. The CDR3 coding sequence is TGCGCCAGCAGCTCCTATGCCAGCGGGGGGGCCGGAGCCAAAAACATTCAGTACTTC.

This rearrangement joins TRBV3-1 (or the pseudogene TRBV3-2) to TRBJ1-4; possible D gene TRBD1, 6 bases. V dropped 0 bases and J dropped 7 bases, with 15 bases sitting between them. The CDR3 runs to 16 residues. The germline V gene has CDR1 LGHDT and CDR2 YNNKEL (reference sequence). This chain's CDR3 is CASSQDVGGYGEKLFF. As DNA, the CDR3 is TGTGCCAGCAGCCAAGATGTGGGGGGCTACGGTGAAAAACTGTTTTTT.

The chain uses TRBV30 and TRBJ2-1, with 10 bases identical to TRBD1. From germline, CDR1 is GTSNPN and CDR2 SVGIG (reference sequence). The CDR3 is made up of 17 amino acids. The V and J ends lost 3 bases and 2 bases, in that order; junction bases with no gene match: 10. This CDR3 is CAWSRIWGTGAYNEQFF. In DNA form, the CDR3 reads TGTGCCTGGAGCCGCATCTGGGGGACAGGGGCCTACAATGAGCAGTTCTTC.

V gene TRBV15 combines with J gene TRBJ1-1; the match to TRBD1 covers 8 bases. Germline V CDR1 and CDR2: LNHNV, YYDKDF (reference sequence). V shed 3 bases, J shed 1 base, and the junction held 13 bases outside the gene matches. The CDR3 totals 18 residues. The CDR3 spells CATSRDREISTWNTEAFF. CDR3 nucleotide sequence: TGTGCCACCAGCAGGGACAGGGAAATATCCACATGGAACACTGAAGCTTTCTTT.

The rearrangement links TRBV28 to TRBJ1-1; D is undetermined. Trimming removed 6 bases at V and 1 base at J, with 12 bases between. The CDR3 spans 14 residues. Per the germline V gene, CDR1 is MDHEN and CDR2 is SYDVKM. Here the CDR3 DNA reads TGTGCCAGCAGCCTTGGTTGGGCGAACACTGAAGCTTTCTTT. Protein product: CASSLGWANTEAFF.

The genes are TRBV9 and TRBJ1-1; 7 bases line up with TRBD1. V dropped 4 bases and J dropped 6; count of bases not matched to a gene: 6. The germline gives CDR1 SGDLS, CDR2 YYNGEE. This CDR3 contains 13 residues. The CDR3 protein is CASSPRQGPEAFF. As DNA, the CDR3 is TGTGCCAGCAGCCCCCGACAGGGTCCTGAAGCTTTCTTT.

This clone was counted only a few times. V gene TRBV11-3 combines with J gene TRBJ2-2; weak D call: TRBD1 (6 bases). The CDR3 is made up of 14 amino acids. The germline V gene encodes CDR1 SGHNT and CDR2 YENEEA. Trimming took 5 bases from V and 0 from J, leaving 7 bases between them. CDR3 in amino acids: CASSRTANTGELFF. The CDR3 DNA is TGTGCCAGCAGCCGGACAGCGAACACCGGGGAGCTGTTTTTT. Together with reference TRBV11-3 and TRBJ2-2, the CDR3 gives the full variable domain: EAGVVQSPRYKIIEKKQPVAFWCNPISGHNTLYWYLQNLGQGPELLIRYENEEAVDDSQLPKDRFSAERLKGVDSTLKIQPAELGDSAVYLCASSRTANTGELFFGEGSRLTVL.

The chain uses TRBV11-3 and TRBJ2-7, with 7 bases lining up with TRBD1. CDR3 length: 13 residues. Unmatched junction bases numbered 1, after V lost 0 bases and J lost 5 bases. Germline CDR1 SGHNT, CDR2 YENEEA. The CDR3 DNA reads as TGTGCCAGCAGCTTAGAAGGGGGCGACGAGCAGTACTTC. This gives the protein CASSLEGGDEQYF. Full variable domain (rest looked up from reference TRBV11-3 and TRBJ2-7): EAGVVQSPRYKIIEKKQPVAFWCNPISGHNTLYWYLQNLGQGPELLIRYENEEAVDDSQLPKDRFSAERLKGVDSTLKIQPAELGDSAVYLCASSLEGGDEQYFGPGTRLTVT.

The J gene is TRBJ1-1, the V gene TRBV30; no definite D call. Germline-derived CDR1 and CDR2 are GTSNPN and SVGIG (reference sequence). The CDR3 contains 14 residues. Trimming cost V 1 base and J 0 bases, with 9 bases left between them. The CDR3 protein is CAWSGAGLNTEAFF. The DNA of the CDR3 is TGTGCCTGGAGTGGTGCAGGTCTGAACACTGAAGCTTTCTTT.

The J gene is TRBJ1-5, the V gene TRBV5-4; maybe TRBD1 (6 bases). V dropped 1 base and J dropped 11 bases, with 10 bases sitting between them. Germline CDR1 SGHNT, CDR2 YYREEE (reference sequence). The CDR3 sequence is 12 residues long. CDR3 loop: CASSLQGRAQHF. The CDR3 DNA follows: TGTGCCAGCAGCTTGCAGGGGAGGGCCCAGCATTTT.

The chain employs TRBV5-6 and TRBJ2-7; no clear D gene. Germline CDR1 and CDR2: SGHDT and YYEEEE. Trimming left V 0 bases short and J 1 base short, with 8 bases between. This CDR3 comprises 14 residues. CDR3 nucleotides: TGTGCCAGCAGCTTGGTGGCCAAATCCTACGAGCAGTACTTC. Protein sequence: CASSLVAKSYEQYF. The whole variable domain, remainder taken from reference TRBV5-6 and TRBJ2-7, is DAGVTQSPTHLIKTRGQQVTLRCSPKSGHDTVSWYQQALGQGPQFIFQYYEEEERQRGNFPDRFSGHQFPNYSSELNVNALLLGDSALYLCASSLVAKSYEQYFGPGTRLTVT.

The chain uses TRBV7-9 and TRBJ1-6; weak D call: TRBD1 (6 bases). The V end lost 5 bases, the J end lost 7 bases, and 24 bases lay between the germline ends. CDR3 length: 18 amino acids. CDR1 is SEHNR and CDR2 is FQNEAQ in the germline V gene (reference sequence). The CDR3 protein is CASSTRQDLNPGNSPLHF. Written as DNA, the CDR3 is TGTGCCAGCAGCACGCGACAGGATCTAAACCCCGGGAATTCACCCCTCCACTTT.

This chain links TRBV2 with TRBJ1-6; perhaps TRBD1 as D (6 bases). Germline V gene sequence: CDR1 SNHLY, CDR2 FYNNEI. The CDR3 sequence is 14 residues long. With 7 bases removed from V and 9 bases from J, the gap between germline ends came to 16 bases. Here the CDR3 reads CASKGPGVFSPLHF. CDR3 bases: TGTGCCAGCAAGGGGCCAGGGGTTTTTTCACCCCTCCACTTT.

This chain connects TRBV29-1 to TRBJ1-1; 8 bases line up with TRBD1. V trimming: 3 bases; J trimming: 0 bases; junction bases outside the gene matches: 9. This CDR3 comprises 16 residues. Per the germline V gene, CDR1 is SQVTM and CDR2 is ANQGSEA. The CDR3 loop reads CSVDLRQGFVNTEAFF. The DNA of the CDR3 is TGCAGCGTTGATTTGAGACAGGGGTTCGTGAACACTGAAGCTTTCTTT.

The J gene is TRBJ1-5, the V gene TRBV7-8; D gene uncertain. Trimming shortened V by 6 bases and J by 11 bases, and 23 bases separated the two germline ends. The CDR3 is 15 residues long. Germline V gene data show CDR1 as SGHVS and CDR2 as FQNEAQ. The CDR3: CASSPEGLRPRTQHF. The CDR3 DNA reads as TGTGCCAGCAGTCCAGAAGGTCTGCGCCCGAGGACCCAGCATTTT.